Described below is a single T cell receptor (beta chain) sequence and its context. Its antigen remains unknown. The CDR3 is cut off 3 residues early in the read; its end comes from the germline J gene. The data belong to a study of T cell clonality in common variable immunodeficiency. General study findings and limits: Authors noted CVID clonality's cause needs subpopulation repertoire sequencing. CVID subjects shared fewer TCRbeta clones than healthy controls did. Fewer deletions and N-nucleotide insertions were reportedly seen in common variable immunodeficiency TCR beta sequences.

Measured with immunoSEQ multiplex PCR; TCRdb has only the in-frame clones, and not every one. This repertoire lists around 57,000 clones without singletons; nearly 3.5% sits in the top ten. This CDR3 comprises 14 residues. Germline CDR1 DFQATT, CDR2 SNEGSKA (reference sequence). The trim removed 4 bases at V and 6 bases at J, leaving 11 bases unmatched. This TCR came from a person between 18 and 75 years old in good health. The chain has TRBV20-1 and TRBJ1-1; 7 nucleotides match TRBD1. Input material: peripheral blood mononuclear cells. The CDR3 sequence: CSAKSPDRVPEAFF. The sequenced part of the CDR3 DNA is TGCAGTGCTAAGTCCCCTGACAGGGTACCTGAA.